These 6 T cell receptor beta chains were sequenced from one sample in a study of OX40 agonist ivuxolimab in advanced cancers. Data came from immunoSEQ multiplex PCR; TCRdb stores just in-frame clones and leaves some out. Among fewer than 100,000 clones listed, 89% were seen once. The sample was CD4+ or CD8+ T cells sorted from blood, taken in a trial of the OX40 agonist ivuxolimab. These receptors were collected from an adult with an advanced solid tumor such as melanoma, head and neck, liver or kidney cancer.

The sample holds one count of this clone. The chain couples TRBV6-1 to TRBJ2-4; no clear D gene. Germline values: CDR1 MNHNS, CDR2 SASEGT. This CDR3 contains 13 residues. V lost 5 bases and J 9 bases, leaving 14 bases between the germline ends. The CDR3 sequence: CASSPPWGGIQYF. The CDR3 DNA sequence: TGTGCCAGCAGTCCACCGTGGGGTGGCATTCAGTACTTC.

The chain is built from TRBV9 and TRBJ2-3; 7 nucleotides match TRBD2. The CDR3 length is 17 residues. V lost 3 bases and J lost 1; bases outside the gene matches: 11. Germline V CDR1 and CDR2: SGDLS, YYNGEE. Here the CDR3 reads CASSGGIIAGGTDTQYF. The CDR3 bases are TGTGCCAGCAGCGGAGGTATCATAGCGGGTGGCACAGATACGCAGTATTTT.

V and J are TRBV7-3 and TRBJ1-1; no clear D gene. Germline-derived CDR1 and CDR2 are SGHTA and FQGTGA. With 3 bases removed from V and 4 bases from J, the gap between germline ends came to 9 bases. CDR3 length: 13 residues. The CDR3 DNA sequence: TGTGCCAGCAGCTTGACGGAAGTCACTGAAGCTTTCTTT. This codes for CASSLTEVTEAFF. The full variable domain, completed using reference TRBV7-3 and TRBJ1-1, is GAGVSQTPSNKVTEKGKYVELRCDPISGHTALYWYRQSLGQGPEFLIYFQGTGAADDSGLPNDRFFAVRPEGSVSTLKIQRTERGDSAVYLCASSLTEVTEAFFGQGTRLTVV.

V and J are TRBV11-2 and TRBJ1-4; 10 bases line up with TRBD1. CDR1 and CDR2 from the germline V gene are SGHAT and FQNNGV. The CDR3 consists of 17 residues. Germline trimming cut 2 bases from V and 8 bases from J; bases unmatched to any gene: 11. CDR3 region: CASSLIVGTGDVEKLFF. The CDR3 nucleotides read TGTGCCAGCAGCTTAATCGTCGGGACAGGGGATGTGGAAAAACTGTTTTTT.

The chain couples TRBV6-1 to TRBJ1-1; D not certain. The CDR3 loop spans 15 amino acids. The germline CDR1 and CDR2 sequences are MNHNS and SASEGT. The germline V and J ends were trimmed by 8 bases and 8 bases, with 24 bases remaining between them. CDR3 DNA: TGTGCCAGCGCCCCCTTCGGAGGGTATGACCGGGAAGCTTTCTTT. As protein: CASAPFGGYDREAFF.

The chain carries TRBV5-1 and TRBJ1-6, with D uncertain. CDR3 size: 16 residues. Germline V gives CDR1 SGHRS, CDR2 YFSETQ. V gave up 0 bases and J gave up 5 bases, with 12 bases separating them. CDR3 sequence reads: CASSLDSSPHNSPLHF. The CDR3 DNA follows: TGCGCCAGCAGCTTGGATAGTTCTCCTCATAATTCACCCCTCCACTTT.